This entry concerns a single T cell receptor (beta chain). The antigen is not known. Profiled with immunoSEQ multiplex PCR; TCRdb holds only in-frame clones, not every one. Altogether some 500,000 clones are present, 80% to 90% being singletons, with the ten largest covering over 2%. Indicated treatment: roughly 18 received Ad26.COV2.S at low or high dose, single or two shots; about 5 received placebo; per-sample allocation not given. Each sample was drawn 63 days after the first injection (of vaccine or placebo). This adult donor, from Boston, was 18-55 years old. The data were taken from a study of Ad26.COV2.S vaccination and SARS-CoV-2 variants. Study-wide background: Participants got Ad26.COV2.S intramuscularly, once or twice 56 days apart.

Findings and caveats of the study: Vaccine and placebo recipients had similar non-spike TCR breadth. Spike-specific TCR breadth was greater in vaccine than placebo recipients.

The TCR comes from a person aged 18-65 years who received the Ad26.COV2.S COVID-19 vaccine or a placebo. The sample in question was peripheral blood, obtained in a trial of Ad26.COV2.S vaccine versus placebo.

The CDR3 region is CASSGASGASTDTQYF. CDR3 nucleotides: TGTGCCAGCAGCGGCGCCAGCGGGGCTAGCACAGATACGCAGTATTTT. The gene calls are TRBV7-2 and TRBJ2-3, with 7 bases lining up with TRBD2. CDR3 length: 16 amino acids. The V segment lost 5 bases and the J segment 0 bases; nucleotides outside the gene matches: 8. CDR1 is SGHTA, CDR2 FQGNSA, per germline.